The 2 T cell receptor beta chains in this list originate from one sample, sequenced in a study of T cell changes during pregnancy in multiple sclerosis. Produced via immunoSEQ multiplex PCR; TCRdb's table is partial and in-frame only. Among 50,000 to 70,000 clones listed, about 91% were seen once. The input for sequencing was CD8+ T cells from peripheral blood mononuclear cells, taken before pregnancy. Source of these receptors: a female donor with multiple sclerosis, enrolled in a pregnancy study.

V gene TRBV5-6 combines with J gene TRBJ1-1; possible D gene TRBD1, 6 bases. CDR3 length equals 12 residues. Germline-derived CDR1 and CDR2 are SGHDT and YYEEEE. V lost 4 bases, J lost 9 bases, and 13 bases lay in between. The CDR3 bases are TGTGCCAGCAGCACGGGGGGCGGGCAAGCTTTCTTT. Its protein product is CASSTGGGQAFF. The whole variable domain, remainder taken from reference TRBV5-6 and TRBJ1-1, is DAGVTQSPTHLIKTRGQQVTLRCSPKSGHDTVSWYQQALGQGPQFIFQYYEEEERQRGNFPDRFSGHQFPNYSSELNVNALLLGDSALYLCASSTGGGQAFFGQGTRLTVV.

This chain uses TRBV30 with TRBJ2-2; 9 nucleotides agree with TRBD1. Germline lookup yields CDR1 GTSNPN and CDR2 SVGIG (reference sequence). With V trimmed by 5 bases and J by 7 bases, 8 bases remained unmatched. The CDR3 sequence is 14 residues long. CDR3 loop: CAWEPGQGGGELFF. The CDR3 DNA sequence: TGTGCCTGGGAGCCGGGACAGGGAGGCGGGGAGCTGTTTTTT.